A selection of T cell receptor beta chains follows, all from one sample in a study of cytomegalovirus exposure and HLA in healthy donors. Assay used: immunoSEQ multiplex PCR; TCRdb lists only in-frame clones, some missing. The sample contains 150,000 to 200,000 clones, roughly nine tenths of which appear only once. The sample consisted of PBMCs. Source of these receptors: a woman younger than 30 in good health and CMV-seropositive. CDR3s include the opening cysteine and the closing phenylalanine or tryptophan. The D gene is left open where the match is weak.

TRBJ2-2,.,TRBV7-2,CATRGGGNTGELFF
TRBJ2-7,TRBD2,TRBV30,CAWSGTSGSRYEQYF
TRBJ1-2,.,TRBV7-8,CASSLRVATGDGYTF
TRBJ2-1,TRBD2,TRBV11-3,CASSLVYSGRAGYNEQFF
TRBJ2-1,TRBD1,TRBV29-1,CSAPKTGTGFLDEQFF
TRBJ1-1,.,TRBV11-3,CASSLRGGQMDMNTEAFF
TRBJ1-2,TRBD1,TRBV2,CASRADGQGVNYGYTF
TRBJ2-7,TRBD1,TRBV5-1,CASSSQGVVDEQYF
TRBJ2-3,.,TRBV2,CASSHSPDTQYF
TRBJ2-5,TRBD2,TRBV5-4,CASSFLQLAGARETQYF
TRBJ2-3,TRBD2,TRBV5-1,CASSSGLAGGQGADTQYF
TRBJ2-4,TRBD2,TRBV9,CASSVAGGNIQYF
TRBJ2-2,.,TRBV18,CASSKDRNTGELFF
TRBJ2-2,TRBD2,TRBV11-2,CASSSTSGKDGELFF
TRBJ1-5,.,TRBV12-2,CASRIPAGQGNQPQHF
TRBJ1-5,.,TRBV15,CATSRVGEGQPQHF
TRBJ2-1,.,TRBV11-3,CASSSEGNGHEQFF
TRBJ2-1,.,TRBV9,CASSVGGSPGNEQFF
TRBJ2-3,.,TRBV11-2,CASSLQPGGSTDTQYF
TRBJ2-3,TRBD2,TRBV5-4,CASSSGTSPGGVDTQYF
TRBJ1-1,.,TRBV30,CAWGGQQLKEAFF
TRBJ1-5,.,TRBV7-8,CASSLNSGHQPQHF
TRBJ2-1,.,TRBV7-8,CASSLLVEQFF
TRBJ2-5,TRBD2,TRBV5-1,CASSLGGTSGTGGQETQYF
TRBJ2-7,TRBD1,TRBV6-7,CASSRLSYRGSYEQYF
TRBJ1-2,TRBD1,TRBV29-1,CSVTQLPGQGPYGYTF
TRBJ2-7,.,TRBV7-2,CASSKESGSPSDEQYF
TRBJ1-1,.,TRBV10-3,CAISESGAGNTEAFF
TRBJ2-6,.,TRBV7-3,CASSSTGTFSGANVLTF
TRBJ2-3,TRBD1,TRBV9,CASSVARGRTDTQYF
TRBJ2-7,TRBD1,TRBV4-3,CASSQVLGQISSYEQYF
TRBJ2-7,TRBD1,TRBV10-1,CASSKDRGLLYEQYF
TRBJ2-3,.,TRBV6-5,CASSLRGVSDTQYF
TRBJ1-4,.,TRBV6-6,CASSFRRYEKLFF
TRBJ2-1,TRBD1,TRBV19,CASQDRIGGEQFF
TRBJ2-3,TRBD1,TRBV18,CASSPRTGVDTQYF
TRBJ1-2,TRBD1,TRBV18,CASSPGDRVYGYTF
TRBJ1-2,.,TRBV18,CASTDPPEDYGYTF
TRBJ2-2,.,TRBV29-1,CSVEGSSVNTGELFF
TRBJ1-4,.,TRBV27,CASAYYATNEKLFF
TRBJ1-5,.,TRBV5-4,CASSLDGQHQPQHF
TRBJ1-2,.,TRBV7-8,CASSLEERVHGYTF
TRBJ2-7,.,TRBV4-2,CASSLSRGRKQYF
TRBJ2-1,.,TRBV5-1,CASSTSRDEQFF
TRBJ2-1,TRBD1,TRBV18,CASSPPQGEYDEQFF
TRBJ1-2,TRBD1,TRBV5-1,CASSPDRVFGYTF
TRBJ2-2,.,TRBV30,CAWTAGGELFF
TRBJ2-1,.,TRBV11-3,CASSLVSLGEQFF